This T cell receptor beta chain emerged from a study of OX40 agonist ivuxolimab in advanced cancers. Across the study: Those enrolled were 82.7% male, with a mean age of roughly 62 years and ages from 23 to 79. Partial responses were seen in three patients, one with hepatocellular carcinoma and two with cutaneous melanoma. Eligibility rules accepted prior anti-PD-1, anti-PD-L1 or anti-CTLA-4 therapy, and 40% to 50% had some.

Libraries were prepared by immunoSEQ multiplex PCR; TCRdb keeps only in-frame clonotypes and omits some of them. This sample has about 68,000 clones; 84% occur once, and the top ten carry approximately 1.5%. V lost 3 bases and J lost 2, with 4 bases in between. CDR3 length: 12 residues. Germline V gene lookup returns CDR1 KGHSH and CDR2 LQKENI. This chain joins TRBV18 and TRBJ2-5; no definite D call. This TCR was sampled from an adult with an advanced solid tumor such as melanoma, head and neck, liver or kidney cancer. The specimen comprised CD4+ or CD8+ T cells sorted from blood, sampled in a trial of the OX40 agonist ivuxolimab. The CDR3 DNA reads as TGTGCCAGCTCACCGAAACAAGAGACCCAGTACTTC. This sequence encodes CASSPKQETQYF.